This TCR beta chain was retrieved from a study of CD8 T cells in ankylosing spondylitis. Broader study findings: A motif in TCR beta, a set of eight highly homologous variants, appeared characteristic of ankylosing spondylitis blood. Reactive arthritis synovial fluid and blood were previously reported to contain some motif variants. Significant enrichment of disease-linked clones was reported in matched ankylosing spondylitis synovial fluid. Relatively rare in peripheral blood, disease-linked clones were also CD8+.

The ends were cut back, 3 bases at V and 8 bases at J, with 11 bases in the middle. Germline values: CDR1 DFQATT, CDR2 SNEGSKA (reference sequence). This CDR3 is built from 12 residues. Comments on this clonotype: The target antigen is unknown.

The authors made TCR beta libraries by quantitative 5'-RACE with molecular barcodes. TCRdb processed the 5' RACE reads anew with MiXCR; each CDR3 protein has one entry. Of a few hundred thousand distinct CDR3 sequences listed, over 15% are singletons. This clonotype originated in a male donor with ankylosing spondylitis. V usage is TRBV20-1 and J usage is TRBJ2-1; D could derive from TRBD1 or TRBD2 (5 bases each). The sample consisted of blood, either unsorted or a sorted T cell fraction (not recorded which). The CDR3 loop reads CSARRGNDEQFF. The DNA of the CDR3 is TGCAGTGCTAGGAGGGGAAATGATGAGCAGTTCTTC.